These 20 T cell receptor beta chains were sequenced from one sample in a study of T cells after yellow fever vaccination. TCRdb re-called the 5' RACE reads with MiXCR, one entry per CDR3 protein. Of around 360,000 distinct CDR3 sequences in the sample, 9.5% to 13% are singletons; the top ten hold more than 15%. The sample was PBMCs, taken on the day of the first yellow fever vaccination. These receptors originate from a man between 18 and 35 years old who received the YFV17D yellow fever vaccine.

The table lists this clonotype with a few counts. Here the CDR3 DNA reads TGTGCCAGCAGCCCCCGGGCATCTGGAAACACCATATATTTT. Translated: CASSPRASGNTIYF. The chain uses TRBV5-6 and TRBJ1-3, with D hard to call. V lost 4 bases, J lost 1 base, and 9 bases lay in between. The CDR3 spans 14 residues. The germline gives CDR1 SGHDT, CDR2 YYEEEE.

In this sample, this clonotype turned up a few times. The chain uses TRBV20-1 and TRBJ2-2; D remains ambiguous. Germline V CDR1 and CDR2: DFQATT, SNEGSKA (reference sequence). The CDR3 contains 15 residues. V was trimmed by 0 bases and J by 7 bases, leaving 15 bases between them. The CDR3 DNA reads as TGCAGTGCTAGAGATATGGGCCTAGTGGACGGGGAGCTGTTTTTT. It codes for CSARDMGLVDGELFF.

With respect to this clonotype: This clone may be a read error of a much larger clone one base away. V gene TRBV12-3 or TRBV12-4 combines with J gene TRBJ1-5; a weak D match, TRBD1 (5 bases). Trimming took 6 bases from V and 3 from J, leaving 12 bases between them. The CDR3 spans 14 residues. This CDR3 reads CASRLIGVNQPQHF. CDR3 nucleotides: TGTGCCAGCAGGCTGATAGGGGTCAATCAGCCCCAGCATTTT.

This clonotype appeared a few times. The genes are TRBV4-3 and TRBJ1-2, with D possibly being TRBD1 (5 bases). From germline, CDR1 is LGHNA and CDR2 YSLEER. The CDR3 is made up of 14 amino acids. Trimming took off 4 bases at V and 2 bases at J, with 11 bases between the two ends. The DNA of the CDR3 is TGCGCCAGCAGCCCCGGGACGGTCAACTATGGCTACACCTTC. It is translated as CASSPGTVNYGYTF.

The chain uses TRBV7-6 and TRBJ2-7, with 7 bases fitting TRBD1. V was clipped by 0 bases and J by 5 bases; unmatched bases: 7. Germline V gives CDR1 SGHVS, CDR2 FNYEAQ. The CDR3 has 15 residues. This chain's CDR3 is CASSLAPGQLNEQYF. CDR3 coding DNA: TGTGCCAGCAGCTTAGCACCGGGACAGTTAAACGAGCAGTACTTC.

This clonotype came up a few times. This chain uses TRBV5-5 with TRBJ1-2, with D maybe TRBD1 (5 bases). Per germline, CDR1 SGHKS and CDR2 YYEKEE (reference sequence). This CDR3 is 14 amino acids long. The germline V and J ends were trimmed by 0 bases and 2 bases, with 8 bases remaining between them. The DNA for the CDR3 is TGTGCCAGCAGCTTGGTGTCAGGGAACTATGGCTACACCTTC. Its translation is CASSLVSGNYGYTF.

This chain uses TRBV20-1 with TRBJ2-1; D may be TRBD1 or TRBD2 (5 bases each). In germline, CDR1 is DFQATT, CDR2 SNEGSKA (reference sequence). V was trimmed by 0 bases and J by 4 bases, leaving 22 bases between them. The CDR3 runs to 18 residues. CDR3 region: CSARDQPYRDPPYNEQFF. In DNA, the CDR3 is TGCAGTGCTAGAGATCAGCCCTATCGGGACCCACCATACAATGAGCAGTTCTTC.

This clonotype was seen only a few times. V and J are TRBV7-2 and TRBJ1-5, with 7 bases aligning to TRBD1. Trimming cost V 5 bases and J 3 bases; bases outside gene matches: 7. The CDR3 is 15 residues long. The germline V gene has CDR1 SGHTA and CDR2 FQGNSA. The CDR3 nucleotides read TGTGCCAGCAGCCTAACGGGACAGATCAATCAGCCCCAGCATTTT. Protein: CASSLTGQINQPQHF.

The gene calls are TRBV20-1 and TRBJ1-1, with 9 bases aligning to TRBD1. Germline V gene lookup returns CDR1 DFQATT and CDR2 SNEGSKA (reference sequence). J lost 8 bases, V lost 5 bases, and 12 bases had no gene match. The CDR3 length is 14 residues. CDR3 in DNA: TGCAGTGCTTCGGCCTTGGGACAGGGAGACGAAGCTTTCTTT. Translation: CSASALGQGDEAFF.

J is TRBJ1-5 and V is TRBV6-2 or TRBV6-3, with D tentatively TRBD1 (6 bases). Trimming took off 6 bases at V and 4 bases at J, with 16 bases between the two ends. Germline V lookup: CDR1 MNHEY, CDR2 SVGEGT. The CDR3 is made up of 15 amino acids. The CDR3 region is CASRYEQGVNQPQHF. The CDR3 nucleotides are TGTGCCAGCAGGTACGAACAGGGTGTGAATCAGCCCCAGCATTTT.

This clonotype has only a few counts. CDR3 sequence: CASSPGDTYEQYV. The CDR3 nucleotides read TGTGCCAGCTCACCAGGGGATACCTACGAGCAGTACGTC. This sequence joins TRBV18 and TRBJ2-7; no reliable D call. This CDR3 contains 13 residues. CDR1 is KGHSH, CDR2 LQKENI, per germline. Trimming stripped 2 bases from V and 2 bases from J, with 7 bases between.

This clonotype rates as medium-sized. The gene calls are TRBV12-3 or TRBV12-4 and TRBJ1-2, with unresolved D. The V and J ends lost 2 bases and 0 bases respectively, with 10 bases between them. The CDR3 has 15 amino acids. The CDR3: CASSLISLANYGYTF. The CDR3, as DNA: TGTGCCAGCAGTTTAATCTCCCTAGCTAACTATGGCTACACCTTC.

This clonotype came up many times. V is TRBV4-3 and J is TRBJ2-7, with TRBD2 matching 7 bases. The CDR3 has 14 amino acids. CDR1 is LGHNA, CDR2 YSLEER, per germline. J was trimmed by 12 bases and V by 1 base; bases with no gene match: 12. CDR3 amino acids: CASSQGLGDYVPYF. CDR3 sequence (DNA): TGCGCCAGCAGCCAAGGTCTGGGGGACTACGTCCCGTACTTC.

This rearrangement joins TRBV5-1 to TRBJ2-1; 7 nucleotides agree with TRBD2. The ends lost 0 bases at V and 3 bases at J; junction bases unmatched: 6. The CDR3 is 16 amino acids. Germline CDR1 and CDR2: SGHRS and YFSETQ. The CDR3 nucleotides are TGCGCCAGCAGCTTGGCCACGAGCGGGGTCTACAATGAGCAGTTCTTC. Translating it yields CASSLATSGVYNEQFF.

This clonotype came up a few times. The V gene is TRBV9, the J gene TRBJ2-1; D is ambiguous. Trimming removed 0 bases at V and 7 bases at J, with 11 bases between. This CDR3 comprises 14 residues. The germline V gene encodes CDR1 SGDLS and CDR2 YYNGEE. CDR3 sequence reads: CASSVAVARNEQFF. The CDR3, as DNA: TGTGCCAGCAGCGTAGCTGTAGCTCGAAATGAGCAGTTCTTC.

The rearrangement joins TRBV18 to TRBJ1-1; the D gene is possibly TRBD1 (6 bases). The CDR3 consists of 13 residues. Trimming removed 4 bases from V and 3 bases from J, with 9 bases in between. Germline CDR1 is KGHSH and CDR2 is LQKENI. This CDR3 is CASSLHRDTEAFF. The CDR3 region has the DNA TGTGCCAGCTCACTACACAGGGACACTGAAGCTTTCTTT.

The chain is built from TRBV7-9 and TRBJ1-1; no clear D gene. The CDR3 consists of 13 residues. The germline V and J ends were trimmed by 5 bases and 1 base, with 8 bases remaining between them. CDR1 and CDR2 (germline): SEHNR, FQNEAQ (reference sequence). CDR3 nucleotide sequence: TGTGCCAGCAGCGAATATCAGAACACTGAAGCTTTCTTT. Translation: CASSEYQNTEAFF. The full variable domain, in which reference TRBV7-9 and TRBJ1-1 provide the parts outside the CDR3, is DTGVSQNPRHKITKRGQNVTFRCDPISEHNRLYWYRQTLGQGPEFLTYFQNEAQLEKSRLLSDRFSAERPKGSFSTLEIQRTEQGDSAMYLCASSEYQNTEAFFGQGTRLTVV.

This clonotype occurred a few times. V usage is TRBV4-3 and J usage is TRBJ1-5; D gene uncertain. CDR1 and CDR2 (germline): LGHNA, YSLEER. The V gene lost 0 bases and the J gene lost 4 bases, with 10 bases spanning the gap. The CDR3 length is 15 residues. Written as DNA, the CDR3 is TGCGCCAGCAGCCAAGATCTGCAGATAAATCAGCCCCAGCATTTT. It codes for CASSQDLQINQPQHF.

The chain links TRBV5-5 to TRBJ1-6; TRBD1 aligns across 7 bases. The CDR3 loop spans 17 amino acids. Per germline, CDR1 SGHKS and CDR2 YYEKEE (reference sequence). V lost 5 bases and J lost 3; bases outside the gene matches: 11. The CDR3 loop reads CASRGGPRGFYNSPLHF. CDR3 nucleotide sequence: TGTGCCAGCAGGGGGGGTCCCAGGGGGTTCTATAATTCACCCCTCCACTTT.

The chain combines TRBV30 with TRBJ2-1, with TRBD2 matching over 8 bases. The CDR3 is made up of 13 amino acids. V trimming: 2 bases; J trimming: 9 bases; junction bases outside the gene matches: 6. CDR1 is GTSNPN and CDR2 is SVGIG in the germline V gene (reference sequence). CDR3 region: CAWSSGGETEQFF. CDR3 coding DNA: TGTGCCTGGAGTAGCGGGGGAGAGACTGAGCAGTTCTTC. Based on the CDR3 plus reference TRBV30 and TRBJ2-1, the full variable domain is SQTIHQWPATLVQPVGSPLSLECTVEGTSNPNLYWYRQAAGRGLQLLFYSVGIGQISSEVPQNLSASRPQDRQFILSSKKLLLSDSGFYLCAWSSGGETEQFFGPGTRLTVL.